Presented here are 4 T cell receptor beta chains from one specimen sequenced in a study of siplizumab effects on memory and regulatory T cells. The table came from immunoSEQ multiplex PCR; TCRdb's copy has only in-frame clones and leaves some out. Seen here are about 91,000 clones, roughly 96% observed once, and the top ten hold 0.03% to 0.035%. The sequenced sample consisted of naive CD4+ T cells sorted from blood. The receptors shown here come from a human donor in good health.

The rearrangement joins TRBV7-6 to TRBJ2-1, with unresolved D. In germline, CDR1 is SGHVS, CDR2 FNYEAQ. CDR3 length: 12 amino acids. V was cut by 8 bases and J by 7 bases, with 12 bases left in between. CDR3 coding DNA: TGTGCCAGCTCTAGGAGTGGGAATGAGCAGTTCTTC. Translation: CASSRSGNEQFF.

The rearrangement joins TRBV6-5 to TRBJ2-2; D not certain. V lost 5 bases, J lost 1 base, and 5 bases lay in between. This CDR3 is 13 amino acids long. In germline, CDR1 is MNHEY, CDR2 SVGAGI. The CDR3 is CASSPMNTGELFF. In nucleotides, the CDR3 is TGTGCCAGCAGTCCTATGAACACCGGGGAGCTGTTTTTT.

This clone was seen a single time. In DNA form, the CDR3 reads TGTGCCAGCAGCGTGGGCCTAGCGGGGCCATACGAGCAGTACTTC. This encodes CASSVGLAGPYEQYF. The chain carries TRBV9 and TRBJ2-7, with 9 bases identical to TRBD2. CDR1 is SGDLS, CDR2 YYNGEE, per germline. The CDR3 loop spans 15 amino acids. The V gene end was trimmed by 2 bases and the J gene end by 4 bases; junction bases not matched to a gene: 7.

The rearrangement links TRBV18 to TRBJ2-3, with D uncertain. This CDR3 is 13 amino acids long. V gave up 6 bases and J gave up 7 bases, with 14 bases separating them. CDR1 and CDR2 from the germline V gene are KGHSH and LQKENI. CDR3 DNA sequence: TGTGCCAGCTCCTCGCCGGCCTCCAATACGCAGTATTTT. Protein product: CASSSPASNTQYF.